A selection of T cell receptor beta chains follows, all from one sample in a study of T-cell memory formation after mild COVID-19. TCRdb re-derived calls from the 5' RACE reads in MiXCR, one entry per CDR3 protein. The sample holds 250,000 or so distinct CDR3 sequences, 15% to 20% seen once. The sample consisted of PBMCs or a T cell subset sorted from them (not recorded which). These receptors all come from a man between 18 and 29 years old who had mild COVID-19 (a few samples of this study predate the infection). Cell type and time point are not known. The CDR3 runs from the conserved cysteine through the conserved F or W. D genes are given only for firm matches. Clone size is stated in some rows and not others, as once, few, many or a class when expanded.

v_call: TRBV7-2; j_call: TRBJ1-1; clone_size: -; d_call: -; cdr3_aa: CASSLFRAGNTEAFF; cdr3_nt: TGTGCCAGCAGCTTATTTCGGGCAGGGAACACTGAAGCTTTCTTT
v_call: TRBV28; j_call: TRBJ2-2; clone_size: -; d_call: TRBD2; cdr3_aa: CASRASGGAVTGELFF; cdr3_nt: TGTGCCAGCAGAGCTAGCGGGGGGGCCGTAACCGGGGAGCTGTTTTTT
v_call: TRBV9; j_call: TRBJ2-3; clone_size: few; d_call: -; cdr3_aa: CASSPQGRSPDTQYF; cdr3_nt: TGTGCCAGCAGCCCCCAGGGTAGAAGCCCAGATACGCAGTATTTT
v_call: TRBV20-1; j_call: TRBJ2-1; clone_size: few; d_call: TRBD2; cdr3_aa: CSARDGRGLYNEQFF; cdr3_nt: TGCAGTGCTAGAGATGGGCGGGGGTTATACAATGAGCAGTTCTTC
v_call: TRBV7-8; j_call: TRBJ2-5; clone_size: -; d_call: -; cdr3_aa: CASSLVRGTQETQYF; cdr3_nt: TGTGCCAGCAGCTTAGTCAGGGGCACCCAAGAGACCCAGTACTTC
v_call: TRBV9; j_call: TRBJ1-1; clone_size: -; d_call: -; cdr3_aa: CASSGRLPEAFF; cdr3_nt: TGTGCCAGCAGCGGAAGATTGCCTGAAGCTTTCTTT
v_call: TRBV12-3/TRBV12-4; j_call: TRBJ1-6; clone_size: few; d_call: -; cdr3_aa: CASSPPGSNSPLHF; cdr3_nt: TGTGCCAGCAGCCCGCCAGGGTCTAATTCACCCCTCCACTTT
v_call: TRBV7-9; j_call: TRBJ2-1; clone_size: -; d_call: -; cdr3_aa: CASSSGAYYNEQFF; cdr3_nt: TGTGCCAGCAGCTCTGGGGCCTACTACAATGAGCAGTTCTTC
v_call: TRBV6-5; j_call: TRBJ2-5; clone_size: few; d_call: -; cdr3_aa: CASSLLLRGEETQYF; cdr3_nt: TGTGCCAGCAGCCTTCTGTTGCGGGGCGAAGAGACCCAGTACTTC
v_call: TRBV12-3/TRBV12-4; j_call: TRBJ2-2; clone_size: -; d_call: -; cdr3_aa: CASSWTSGELFF; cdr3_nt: TGTGCCAGCAGTTGGACCTCCGGGGAGCTGTTTTTT
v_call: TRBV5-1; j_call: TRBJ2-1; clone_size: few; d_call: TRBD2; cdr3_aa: CASLSGRGAGVQFF; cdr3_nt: TGCGCCAGCTTATCGGGCCGGGGAGCGGGAGTACAGTTCTTC
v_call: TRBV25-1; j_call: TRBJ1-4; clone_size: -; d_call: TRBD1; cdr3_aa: CASSESDRGRGEKLFF; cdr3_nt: TGTGCCAGCAGTGAATCGGACAGGGGGCGAGGAGAAAAACTGTTTTTT
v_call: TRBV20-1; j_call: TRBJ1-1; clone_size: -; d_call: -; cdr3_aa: CSASGSTTEAFF; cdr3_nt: TGCAGTGCTAGTGGTTCGACCACTGAAGCTTTCTTT
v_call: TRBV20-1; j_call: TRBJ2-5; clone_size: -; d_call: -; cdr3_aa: CSARTRQKETQYF; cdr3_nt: TGCAGTGCTAGAACCCGACAGAAAGAGACCCAGTACTTC
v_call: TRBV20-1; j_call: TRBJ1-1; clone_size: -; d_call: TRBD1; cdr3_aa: CSARGRTGWDTEAFF; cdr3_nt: TGCAGTGCTAGAGGTCGGACAGGGTGGGACACTGAAGCTTTCTTT
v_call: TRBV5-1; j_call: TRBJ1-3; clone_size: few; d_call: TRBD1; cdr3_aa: CASSLLPAGGEFGRNTIYF; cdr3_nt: TGCGCCAGCAGCTTGCTCCCGGCAGGGGGCGAGTTTGGTCGAAACACCATATATTTT
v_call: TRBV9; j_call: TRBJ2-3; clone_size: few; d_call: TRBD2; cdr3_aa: CASSLRGERDTQYF; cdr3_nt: TGTGCCAGCAGCTTGCGGGGGGAGAGAGATACGCAGTATTTT
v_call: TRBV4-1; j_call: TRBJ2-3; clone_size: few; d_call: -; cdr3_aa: CASSPAGATDTQYF; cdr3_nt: TGCGCCAGCAGCCCCGCCGGAGCGACAGATACGCAGTATTTT
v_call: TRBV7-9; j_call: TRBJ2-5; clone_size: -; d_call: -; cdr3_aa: CASSSNTGLETQYF; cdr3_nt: TGTGCCAGCAGCTCCAATACAGGGCTAGAGACCCAGTACTTC
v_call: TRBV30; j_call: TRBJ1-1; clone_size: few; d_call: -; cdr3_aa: CAWSVKGSDTEAFF; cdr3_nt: TGTGCCTGGAGTGTAAAGGGGAGCGACACTGAAGCTTTCTTT
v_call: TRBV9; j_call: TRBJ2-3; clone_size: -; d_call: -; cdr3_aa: CASSPTGTFTDTQYF; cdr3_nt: TGTGCCAGCAGCCCTACAGGGACGTTTACAGATACGCAGTATTTT
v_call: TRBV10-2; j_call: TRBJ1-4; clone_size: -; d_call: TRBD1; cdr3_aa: CASSLQDRGYEKLFF; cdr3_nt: TGCGCCAGCAGCCTACAGGACAGGGGTTATGAAAAACTGTTTTTT
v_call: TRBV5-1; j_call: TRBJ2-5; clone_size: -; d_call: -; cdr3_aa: CASSWAGTIQETQYF; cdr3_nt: TGCGCCAGCAGCTGGGCCGGGACGATCCAAGAGACCCAGTACTTC
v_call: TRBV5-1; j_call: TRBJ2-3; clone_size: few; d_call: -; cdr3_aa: CASSIRTGEDTQYF; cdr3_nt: TGCGCCAGCAGCATTCGGACTGGCGAGGATACGCAGTATTTT
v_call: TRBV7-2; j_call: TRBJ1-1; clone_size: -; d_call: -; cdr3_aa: CASSSTPNTEAFF; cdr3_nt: TGTGCCAGCAGCTCGACCCCGAACACTGAAGCTTTCTTT
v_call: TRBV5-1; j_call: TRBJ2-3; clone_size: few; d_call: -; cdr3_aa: CASSLGGRGDTQYF; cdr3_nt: TGCGCCAGCAGCTTGGGTGGCCGGGGGGATACGCAGTATTTT
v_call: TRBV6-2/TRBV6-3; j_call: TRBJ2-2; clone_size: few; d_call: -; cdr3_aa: CASRSGPGELFF; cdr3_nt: TGTGCCAGCAGGTCGGGCCCCGGGGAGCTGTTTTTT
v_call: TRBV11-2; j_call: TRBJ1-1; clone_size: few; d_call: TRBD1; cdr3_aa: CASRPLGQGRTEAFF; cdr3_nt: TGTGCCAGCAGACCCCTCGGACAGGGGCGGACTGAAGCTTTCTTT
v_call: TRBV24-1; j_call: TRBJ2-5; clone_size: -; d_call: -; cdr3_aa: CATSDSGQFQETQYF; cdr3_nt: TGTGCCACCAGTGACTCCGGACAGTTCCAAGAGACCCAGTACTTC
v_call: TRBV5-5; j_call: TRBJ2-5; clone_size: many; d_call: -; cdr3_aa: CASAPGTSQETQYF; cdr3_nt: TGTGCCAGCGCTCCGGGGACCTCCCAAGAGACCCAGTACTTC
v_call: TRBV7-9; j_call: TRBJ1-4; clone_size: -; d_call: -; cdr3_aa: CASSGVGEKLFF; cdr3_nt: TGTGCCAGCTCAGGGGTCGGAGAAAAACTGTTTTTT
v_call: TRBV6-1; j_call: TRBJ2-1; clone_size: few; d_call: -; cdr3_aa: CASSEGNSYNEQFF; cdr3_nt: TGTGCCAGCAGTGAAGGGAATTCCTACAATGAGCAGTTCTTC
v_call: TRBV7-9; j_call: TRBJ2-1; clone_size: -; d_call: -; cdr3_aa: CASSWGATYNEQFF; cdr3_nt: TGTGCCAGCTCCTGGGGCGCTACCTACAATGAGCAGTTCTTC
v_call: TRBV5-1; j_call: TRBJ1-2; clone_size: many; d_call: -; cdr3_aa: CASSSSYGQALSYGYTF; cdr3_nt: TGCGCCAGCAGCTCTTCATACGGACAAGCTTTGAGTTATGGCTACACCTTC
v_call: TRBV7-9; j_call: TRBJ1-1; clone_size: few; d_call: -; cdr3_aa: CASSSDDGRVAEAFF; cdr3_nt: TGTGCCAGCAGCTCGGACGATGGCAGGGTCGCTGAAGCTTTCTTT
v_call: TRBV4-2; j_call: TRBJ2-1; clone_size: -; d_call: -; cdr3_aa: CASSQQTGLGNVVLF; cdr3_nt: TGTGCCAGCAGCCAGCAAACGGGGTTGGGAAACGTGGTTCTCTTC
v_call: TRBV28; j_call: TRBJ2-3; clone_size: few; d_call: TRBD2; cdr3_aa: CASSLTGGRADTQYF; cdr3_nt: TGTGCCAGCAGTCTCACGGGGGGGCGGGCAGATACGCAGTATTTT
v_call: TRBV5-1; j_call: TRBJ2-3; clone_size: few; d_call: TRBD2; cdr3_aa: CASARAAGGPDRADTQYF; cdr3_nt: TGCGCCAGCGCCCGCGCAGCGGGGGGGCCGGATAGAGCAGATACGCAGTATTTT
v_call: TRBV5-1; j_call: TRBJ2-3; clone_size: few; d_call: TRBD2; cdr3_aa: CASSLAVGGVGDTQYF; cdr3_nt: TGCGCCAGCAGCTTGGCCGTCGGGGGGGTCGGAGATACGCAGTATTTT
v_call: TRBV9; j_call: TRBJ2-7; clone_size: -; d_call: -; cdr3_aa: CASSVGTGPYEQYF; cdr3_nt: TGTGCCAGCAGCGTGGGTACCGGCCCCTACGAGCAGTACTTC
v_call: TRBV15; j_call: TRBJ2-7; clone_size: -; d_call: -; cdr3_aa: CATSRGGISGHYEQYF; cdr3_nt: TGTGCCACCAGCAGAGGCGGGATATCAGGCCACTACGAGCAGTACTTC
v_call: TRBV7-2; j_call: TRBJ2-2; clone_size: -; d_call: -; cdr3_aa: CASRRLAVTGELFF; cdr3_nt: TGTGCCAGCAGAAGGTTAGCGGTAACCGGGGAGCTGTTTTTT
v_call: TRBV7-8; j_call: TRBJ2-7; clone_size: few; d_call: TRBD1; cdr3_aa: CASSLAGTGQHEQYF; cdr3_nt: TGTGCCAGCAGCTTAGCCGGGACAGGTCAACACGAGCAGTACTTC
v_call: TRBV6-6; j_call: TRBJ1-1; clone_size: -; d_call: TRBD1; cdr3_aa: CASSYGTGDFAFF; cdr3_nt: TGTGCCAGCAGTTACGGGACAGGGGACTTCGCTTTCTTT
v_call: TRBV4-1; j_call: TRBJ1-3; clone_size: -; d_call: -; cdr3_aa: CASSQDEGGSGNTIYF; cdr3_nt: TGCGCCAGCAGCCAAGATGAAGGCGGCTCTGGAAACACCATATATTTT
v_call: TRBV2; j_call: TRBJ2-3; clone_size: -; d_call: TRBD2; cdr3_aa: CASRSWTSGVPDTQYF; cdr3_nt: TGTGCCAGCAGATCCTGGACTAGCGGGGTCCCAGATACGCAGTATTTT
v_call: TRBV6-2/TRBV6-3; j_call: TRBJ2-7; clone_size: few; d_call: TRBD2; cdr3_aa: CASSPPPGLENRFLDEQYF; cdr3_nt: TGTGCCAGCAGTCCACCTCCGGGACTAGAAAACCGGTTTTTGGATGAGCAGTACTTC
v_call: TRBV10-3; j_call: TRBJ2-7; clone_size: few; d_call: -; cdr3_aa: CATGADSSYEQYF; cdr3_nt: TGTGCCACAGGGGCGGACAGTAGCTACGAGCAGTACTTC
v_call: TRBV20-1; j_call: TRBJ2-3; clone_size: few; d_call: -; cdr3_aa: CSARVSRQGTDTQYF; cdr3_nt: TGCAGTGCTAGAGTGTCACGACAGGGCACAGATACGCAGTATTTT
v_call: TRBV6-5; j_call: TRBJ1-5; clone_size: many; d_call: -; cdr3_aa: CASRLYSGNQPQHF; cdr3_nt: TGTGCCAGCAGATTGTATTCGGGCAATCAGCCCCAGCATTTT
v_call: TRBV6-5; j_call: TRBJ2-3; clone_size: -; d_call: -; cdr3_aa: CASSYSKGLGTDTQYF; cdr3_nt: TGTGCCAGCAGTTACTCGAAAGGGCTGGGCACAGATACGCAGTATTTT
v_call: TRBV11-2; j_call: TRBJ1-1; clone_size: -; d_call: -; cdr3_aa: CASSLDPSRALGTEAFF; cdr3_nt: TGTGCCAGCAGCCTCGACCCCTCCAGGGCTTTGGGAACTGAAGCTTTCTTT
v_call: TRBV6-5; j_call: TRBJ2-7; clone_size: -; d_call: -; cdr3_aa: CASSYSTRPSSYEQYF; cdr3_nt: TGTGCCAGCAGTTACTCGACACGTCCTAGCTCCTACGAGCAGTACTTC
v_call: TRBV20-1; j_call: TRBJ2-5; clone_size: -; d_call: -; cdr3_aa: CSANNREETQYF; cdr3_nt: TGCAGTGCTAACAACAGGGAGGAGACCCAGTACTTC
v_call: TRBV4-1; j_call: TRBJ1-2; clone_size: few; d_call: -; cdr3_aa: CASSHEDRRRGYGYTF; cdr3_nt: TGCGCCAGCAGCCACGAAGACAGGAGACGAGGGTATGGCTACACCTTC
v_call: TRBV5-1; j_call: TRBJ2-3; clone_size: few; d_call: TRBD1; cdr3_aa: CASSPGQERDTQYF; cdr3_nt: TGCGCCAGCAGCCCTGGACAGGAAAGGGATACGCAGTATTTT
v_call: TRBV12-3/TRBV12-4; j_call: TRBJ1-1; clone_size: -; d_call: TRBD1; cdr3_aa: CASSFGDRASGGAFF; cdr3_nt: TGTGCCAGCAGTTTTGGGGACAGGGCATCCGGGGGAGCTTTCTTT